The T cell receptor (beta chain) described here comes from a study of T cell repertoires in cytomegalovirus infection. Study details: Evidence of both CMV infection and a matching HLA type came from public TCR beta signatures.

CDR3 size: 16 residues. Germline V lookup: CDR1 SGHNT, CDR2 YYREEE (reference sequence). Trimming took 0 bases from V and 0 from J, leaving 13 bases between them. As regards this clonotype: Its antigen remains unidentified.

TCRdb used MiXCR to reprocess the reads, holding one entry per CDR3 protein. The data show some 150,000 distinct CDR3 sequences, with roughly a third seen just once and 45% to 60% held by the top ten. The rearrangement links TRBV5-4 to TRBJ2-7; the D gene is possibly TRBD2 (6 bases). The source of this sequence is a human donor in good health (CMV status not recorded). Some clones in this sample may be carry-over from other donors' samples. This specimen was CD8+ T cells from cultured PBMCs, taken from culture after CMV antigen stimulation. Here the CDR3 reads CASSLDLAEPSYEQYF. CDR3 DNA: TGTGCCAGCAGCTTGGACTTAGCGGAACCCTCCTACGAGCAGTACTTC.